These 28 T cell receptor beta chains were all obtained from the same sample, sequenced in a study of T-cell memory formation after mild COVID-19. TCRdb analysed the 5' RACE reads with MiXCR anew, one entry per CDR3 protein. In the table there are 150,000 or so distinct CDR3 sequences, 14% of which are singletons. The sample was PBMCs or a T cell subset sorted from them (not recorded which). The receptors were gathered from an adult woman who had mild COVID-19 (a few samples of this study predate the infection). Cell type and time point are not known.

This clonotype has a count of ten or more. The V and J genes are TRBV12-3 or TRBV12-4 and TRBJ2-3; D ambiguous. The CDR3 runs to 11 residues. With 5 bases removed from V and 1 base from J, the gap between germline ends came to 1 base. CDR3: CASSRTDTQYF. For the CDR3, the DNA is TGTGCCAGCAGTCGCACAGATACGCAGTATTTT.

The gene calls are TRBV15 and TRBJ2-1, with D possibly TRBD1 on 5 matching bases. Germline V gene lookup returns CDR1 LNHNV and CDR2 YYDKDF (reference sequence). Between the trimmed V and J ends, which lost 0 bases and 11 bases, there was a span of 11 bases. The CDR3 consists of 13 residues. The chain's CDR3 is CATSRDRAGKQFF. The CDR3 DNA follows: TGTGCCACCAGCAGAGATCGGGCAGGGAAGCAGTTCTTC. Variable domain in full (rest from reference TRBV15 and TRBJ2-1): DAMVIQNPRYQVTQFGKPVTLSCSQTLNHNVMYWYQQKSSQAPKLLFHYYDKDFNNEADTPDNFQSRRPNTSFCFLDIRSPGLGDTAMYLCATSRDRAGKQFFGPGTRLTVL.

This sequence joins TRBV3-1 and TRBJ2-7, with D perhaps matching TRBD2 (5 bases). This CDR3 contains 15 residues. The germline gives CDR1 LGHDT, CDR2 YNNKEL (reference sequence). The V end was cut by 1 base, the J end by 0 bases, with 10 bases between. The CDR3 DNA sequence: TGTGCCAGCAGCCAAGTGGGCAGCGGCTCCTACGAGCAGTACTTC. It is translated as CASSQVGSGSYEQYF.

This clonotype was found a few times. The chain recombines TRBV10-3 with TRBJ2-5; the D is unclear. V was clipped by 3 bases and J by 3 bases, with 5 bases between them. This CDR3 region has 12 residues. Germline V CDR1 and CDR2: ENHRY, SYGVKD. CDR3 in DNA: TGTGCCATCAGTGAAACGGAAGAGACCCAGTACTTC. It codes for CAISETEETQYF.

The rearrangement links TRBV15 to TRBJ2-3, with 11 bases aligning to TRBD2. CDR1 is LNHNV and CDR2 is YYDKDF in the germline V gene (reference sequence). Trimming removed 3 bases from V and 6 bases from J; junction bases left unmatched: 5. The CDR3 runs to 15 residues. CDR3 in amino acids: CATSSRLAGLDTQYF. In nucleotides, the CDR3 is TGTGCCACCAGCAGTCGACTAGCGGGACTGGATACGCAGTATTTT.

The J gene is TRBJ2-1, the V gene TRBV6-2 or TRBV6-3; a possible D gene is TRBD2 (6 bases). Germline loops: CDR1 MNHEY, CDR2 SVGEGT. With 4 bases removed from V and 9 bases from J, the gap between germline ends came to 10 bases. This CDR3 contains 12 residues. In DNA form, the CDR3 reads TGTGCCAGCAGTTGGGAGGTTGGTGAGCAGTTCTTC. Protein: CASSWEVGEQFF.

This clonotype was seen repeatedly, ten times or more. The genes are TRBV9 and TRBJ2-1; 8 bases match TRBD2. CDR1 is SGDLS, CDR2 YYNGEE, per germline. With V trimmed by 3 bases and J by 6 bases, 2 bases remained unmatched. The CDR3 runs 13 residues. CDR3 region: CASSAGTSNEQFF. CDR3 nucleotides: TGTGCCAGCAGCGCCGGGACTAGCAATGAGCAGTTCTTC.

At least ten counts were recorded for this clonotype. The chain carries TRBV10-3 and TRBJ2-7, with 9 bases aligning to TRBD1. The CDR3 is made up of 15 amino acids. Germline trimming cut 0 bases from V and 6 bases from J; bases unmatched to any gene: 6. Germline lookup yields CDR1 ENHRY and CDR2 SYGVKD. CDR3: CAISESGTGRSEQYF. The CDR3 DNA reads as TGTGCCATCAGTGAGTCAGGGACAGGGAGGTCCGAGCAGTACTTC.

V usage is TRBV20-1 and J usage is TRBJ2-2; 7 bases map to TRBD1. The V and J ends lost 6 bases and 5 bases, in that order; junction bases with no gene match: 6. The CDR3 length is 13 residues. The V gene's germline CDR1 is DFQATT and CDR2 SNEGSKA (reference sequence). CDR3 sequence (DNA): TGCAGTGCACCGTTGACAGGGACCGGGGAGCTGTTTTTT. Its translation is CSAPLTGTGELFF.

The V call is TRBV7-6, the J call TRBJ1-6; D is possibly TRBD1 (6 bases). The germline gives CDR1 SGHVS, CDR2 FNYEAQ. This CDR3 comprises 13 residues. V was trimmed by 5 bases and J by 14 bases, leaving 16 bases between them. The CDR3: CASSPSRDISLHF. Here the CDR3 DNA reads TGTGCCAGCAGCCCCTCCCGGGACATATCCCTCCACTTT.

CDR3 loop: CASSPNTRGPNYGYTF. The CDR3 DNA is TGTGCCAGCAGTCCGAATACCAGGGGCCCAAACTATGGCTACACCTTC. The chain is built from TRBV12-3 or TRBV12-4 and TRBJ1-2, with TRBD1 as a possible D gene (6 bases). Trimming stripped 5 bases from V and 2 bases from J, with 18 bases between. The CDR3 is 16 residues long.

This clonotype was observed a handful of times. CDR3 in DNA: TGTGCCAGCAGTTTAACCCTAGCGGGACGCACCAATGAGCAGTTCTTC. It encodes CASSLTLAGRTNEQFF. This chain links TRBV12-3 or TRBV12-4 with TRBJ2-1, with TRBD2 matching over 9 bases. This CDR3 has 16 residues. The junction had 8 bases not matched to a gene; V was cut back by 2 bases and J by 6 bases.

A few counts support this clonotype. The chain employs TRBV5-1 and TRBJ2-3, with TRBD1 matching over 7 bases. Trimming at V came to 3 bases and at J to 2 bases, leaving 12 bases not matched to a gene. CDR1 and CDR2 (germline): SGHRS, YFSETQ. The CDR3 consists of 17 residues. As DNA, the CDR3 is TGCGCCAGCAGCTCCCCCCCTGACAGGGCTCTCACAGATACGCAGTATTTT. This sequence encodes CASSSPPDRALTDTQYF.

The chain couples TRBV19 to TRBJ2-3, with TRBD2 identical over 13 bases. After removal of 8 bases from V and 6 bases from J, the junction contained 8 bases not matched to a gene. Germline V gene sequence: CDR1 LNHDA, CDR2 SQIVND (reference sequence). CDR3 length equals 15 residues. This chain's CDR3 is CASGGTSGARDTQYF. The CDR3 DNA reads as TGTGCCAGTGGCGGGACTAGCGGGGCCAGGGATACGCAGTATTTT. The variable domain in full, completed from reference TRBV19 and TRBJ2-3, reads DGGITQSPKYLFRKEGQNVTLSCEQNLNHDAMYWYRQDPGQGLRLIYYSQIVNDFQKGDIAEGYSVSREKKESFPLTVTSAQKNPTAFYLCASGGTSGARDTQYFGPGTRLTVL.

V gene TRBV2 combines with J gene TRBJ2-2; D is possibly TRBD2 (6 bases). CDR3 size: 14 residues. The V and J ends lost 4 bases and 3 bases respectively, with 9 bases between them. The germline CDR1 and CDR2 sequences are SNHLY and FYNNEI. Written as DNA, the CDR3 is TGTGCCAGCAGTGCGGAGGGCTACACCGGGGAGCTGTTTTTT. This gives the protein CASSAEGYTGELFF.

In this sample, this clonotype turned up once. CDR3 residues: CASSQEALGGRYGYTF. The CDR3 DNA sequence: TGTGCCAGCAGCCAAGAAGCTTTGGGGGGCAGATATGGCTACACCTTC. J is TRBJ1-2 and V is TRBV3-1; perhaps TRBD1 as D (6 bases). CDR3 length: 16 residues. Germline CDR1 reads LGHDT; CDR2 reads YNNKEL (reference sequence). The germline V and J ends were trimmed by 0 bases and 5 bases, with 16 bases remaining between them.

The rearrangement joins TRBV4-1 to TRBJ2-5; a possible D gene is TRBD2 (6 bases). CDR3 size: 15 residues. Trimming pared 2 bases from V and 3 bases from J, leaving 13 bases between. Germline V CDR1 and CDR2: MGHRA, YSYEKL. The DNA of the CDR3 is TGCGCCAGCAGCCAATCTGCGGGAAGTGAAGAGACCCAGTACTTC. Translating it yields CASSQSAGSEETQYF.

This clonotype occurred a few times. The genes are TRBV4-1 and TRBJ2-3, with unresolved D. Trimming pared 1 base from V and 6 bases from J, leaving 8 bases between. The CDR3 covers 13 residues. CDR1 and CDR2 (germline): MGHRA, YSYEKL. The CDR3 is CASSQGLRDTQYF. In nucleotides, the CDR3 is TGCGCCAGCAGCCAAGGTCTAAGGGATACGCAGTATTTT.

About this clonotype itself: At one end, the junction sequence differs from germline, possibly due to a read error. Here the CDR3 reads CASSETDRGYGYTF. Here the CDR3 DNA reads TGTGCCAGCAGTGAAACCGACAGGGGGTATGGCTACACATTC. V and J are TRBV2 and TRBJ1-2; 9 bases agree with TRBD1. The CDR3 extends over 14 amino acids. From germline, CDR1 is SNHLY and CDR2 FYNNEI.

A single count supports this clonotype. The genes are TRBV12-3 or TRBV12-4 and TRBJ1-5; TRBD1 is a possible D gene (5 bases). CDR3 length equals 13 residues. With 0 bases removed from V and 7 bases from J, the gap between germline ends came to 7 bases. Here the CDR3 reads CASSLAGGQPQHF. In DNA, the CDR3 is TGTGCCAGCAGTTTAGCGGGGGGGCAGCCCCAGCATTTT.

V usage is TRBV30 and J usage is TRBJ1-1, with D tentatively TRBD1 (5 bases). This CDR3 spans 14 amino acids. Germline CDR1 is GTSNPN and CDR2 is SVGIG (reference sequence). Trimming shortened V by 0 bases and J by 11 bases, and 19 bases separated the two germline ends. CDR3 loop: CAWSVLGGVIDAFF. In nucleotides, the CDR3 is TGTGCCTGGAGTGTACTTGGAGGGGTGATCGATGCTTTCTTT.

This clonotype was counted only a few times. This chain connects TRBV24-1 to TRBJ2-1; 7 nucleotides match TRBD1. This CDR3 is 15 amino acids long. The junction had 5 bases not matched to a gene; V was cut back by 4 bases and J by 3 bases. Germline values: CDR1 KGHDR, CDR2 SFDVKD. CDR3 amino acids: CATSDPGQLYNEQFF. In nucleotides, the CDR3 is TGTGCCACCAGTGACCCGGGACAGCTCTACAATGAGCAGTTCTTC.

This chain links TRBV5-5 with TRBJ2-7; possible D gene TRBD1, 6 bases. The CDR3 extends over 14 amino acids. Trimming took 5 bases from V and 4 from J, leaving 16 bases between them. Germline lookup yields CDR1 SGHKS and CDR2 YYEKEE (reference sequence). The CDR3 sequence is CASRPWDNLYEQYF. In DNA, the CDR3 is TGTGCCAGCAGGCCTTGGGACAACCTTTACGAGCAGTACTTC.

The chain has TRBV29-1 and TRBJ1-2; D is possibly TRBD1 (5 bases). The germline CDR1 and CDR2 sequences are SQVTM and ANQGSEA. The CDR3 length is 15 residues. V was cut by 6 bases and J by 4 bases, with 21 bases left in between. CDR3 loop: CSVLLFWKGSYGYTF. For the CDR3, the DNA is TGCAGCGTACTACTCTTTTGGAAGGGGAGCTATGGCTACACCTTC.

The sample holds a few counts of this clonotype. The gene calls are TRBV13 and TRBJ2-7; TRBD1 is a possible D gene (7 bases). The CDR3 covers 13 residues. Deletions cut 5 bases from V and 6 bases from J, with 14 bases between. CDR1 and CDR2 (germline): PRHDT, FYEKMQ (reference sequence). The CDR3 here is CASSGTAGGEQYF. DNA for the CDR3: TGTGCCAGCAGCGGGACAGCCGGGGGCGAGCAGTACTTC.

This clonotype came up once. At one of its ends the junction is not consistent with the germline gene, which may arise from a read error. The gene calls are TRBV12-3 or TRBV12-4 and TRBJ2-2, with D uncertain. The CDR3 has 15 amino acids. The CDR3 protein is CASGFAWVGTGELFF. The CDR3 bases are TGTGCCAGCGGTTTCGCCTGGGTTGGTACCGGGGAGCTGTTTTTT.

The chain links TRBV5-1 to TRBJ2-5; no clear D gene. The germline gives CDR1 SGHRS, CDR2 YFSETQ. The CDR3 extends over 14 amino acids. V lost 5 bases and J 3 bases, leaving 14 bases between the germline ends. The CDR3 sequence is CASSWGKGEETQYF. The CDR3 nucleotides read TGCGCCAGCAGTTGGGGTAAGGGCGAAGAGACCCAGTACTTC.

V gene TRBV10-3 combines with J gene TRBJ2-7; unclear D gene. This CDR3 is 14 amino acids long. Trimming pared 0 bases from V and 5 bases from J, leaving 11 bases between. Per the germline V gene, CDR1 is ENHRY and CDR2 is SYGVKD. CDR3 sequence: CAISESERWNEQYF. CDR3 bases: TGTGCCATCAGTGAGTCGGAGCGATGGAACGAGCAGTACTTC.